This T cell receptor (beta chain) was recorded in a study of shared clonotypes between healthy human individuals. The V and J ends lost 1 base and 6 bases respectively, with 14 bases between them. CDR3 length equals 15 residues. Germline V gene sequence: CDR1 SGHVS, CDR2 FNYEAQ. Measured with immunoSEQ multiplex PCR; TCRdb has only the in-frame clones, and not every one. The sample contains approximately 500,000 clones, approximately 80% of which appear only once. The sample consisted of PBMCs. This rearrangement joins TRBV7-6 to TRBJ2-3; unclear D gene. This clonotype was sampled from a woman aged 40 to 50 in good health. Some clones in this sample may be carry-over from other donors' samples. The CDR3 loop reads CASSLGLRPHDTQYF. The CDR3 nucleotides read TGTGCCAGCAGCTTAGGGCTGCGTCCCCACGATACGCAGTATTTT. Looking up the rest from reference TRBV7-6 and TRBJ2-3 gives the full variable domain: GAGVSQSPRYKVTKRGQDVALRCDPISGHVSLYWYRQALGQGPEFLTYFNYEAQQDKSGLPNDRFSAERPEGSISTLTIQRTEQRDSAMYRCASSLGLRPHDTQYFGPGTRLTVL.